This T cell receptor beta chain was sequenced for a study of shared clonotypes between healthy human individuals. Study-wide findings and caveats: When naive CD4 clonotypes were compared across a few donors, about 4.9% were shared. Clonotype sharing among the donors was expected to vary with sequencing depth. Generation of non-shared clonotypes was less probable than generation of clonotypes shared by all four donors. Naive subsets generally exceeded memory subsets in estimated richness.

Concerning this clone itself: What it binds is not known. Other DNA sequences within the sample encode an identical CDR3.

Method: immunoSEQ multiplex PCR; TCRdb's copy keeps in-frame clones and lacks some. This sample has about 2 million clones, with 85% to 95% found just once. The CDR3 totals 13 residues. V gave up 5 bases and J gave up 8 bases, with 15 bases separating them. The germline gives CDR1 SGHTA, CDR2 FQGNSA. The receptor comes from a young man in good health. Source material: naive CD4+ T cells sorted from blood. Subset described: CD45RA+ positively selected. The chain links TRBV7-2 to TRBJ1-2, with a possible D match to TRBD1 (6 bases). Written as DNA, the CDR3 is TGTGCCAGCAGCCCCCGCCAGGGGTTGGGCTACACCTTC. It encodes CASSPRQGLGYTF.